Below, one T cell receptor (beta chain) is given with its context. Antigen specificity is unknown. This table comes from immunoSEQ multiplex PCR, and its TCRdb copy is limited to in-frame clones, with some not included. Altogether fewer than 100,000 clones are present, approximately 95% being singletons, with the ten largest covering less than 20%. This record belongs to a study of siplizumab effects on memory and regulatory T cells. Findings and limits, study-wide: In siplizumab cultures, the suppressive function of proliferating Tregs remained unconfirmed. Neither a naive nor a memory phenotype was assignable to roughly 75-96% of proliferating CD4+ or CD8+ clones. A major contribution to the alloresponse seemed to be made by naive T cells, which seemed more diverse than memory cells. The study found that siplizumab significantly reduced alloreactive sequences traceable to unstimulated CD4+ memory cells.

Sequencing used CD8+ T cells sorted from blood. This clonotype originated in a human donor in good health.

The DNA of the CDR3 is TGTGCCAGCAGCGTGGACCCGGGACAAGGGGCCGGGGAGCTGTTTTTT. Translation: CASSVDPGQGAGELFF. The rearrangement links TRBV9 to TRBJ2-2; tentative D call: TRBD1 (6 bases). With 2 bases removed from V and 6 bases from J, the gap between germline ends came to 17 bases. CDR1 is SGDLS, CDR2 YYNGEE, per germline. The CDR3 covers 16 residues. Full variable domain (outside the CDR3, taken from reference TRBV9 and TRBJ2-2): DSGVTQTPKHLITATGQRVTLRCSPRSGDLSVYWYQQSLDQGLQFLIQYYNGEERAKGNILERFSAQQFPDLHSELNLSSLELGDSALYFCASSVDPGQGAGELFFGEGSRLTVL.